The text below deals with one T cell receptor beta chain. Its specific antigen is unknown. No qualities accompany the bases; no much larger clone lies one base away. This specimen comes from a study of blood T cells in healthy people across ages (dated by TCRdb to between 2014 and 2017). As for the study more broadly: In model experiments, template switching captured about one uniquely barcoded TCR beta cDNA molecule for every two T cells. The donors were split into four age groups: young (average about 16 years), middle-aged (39), aged (approximately 59) and long-lived (more than 80). The study measured age-related changes in TCR beta repertoire diversity using deep sequencing normalized with unique cDNA molecular identifiers. For two donors (one aged 18 to 30 and one aged 80 or older), the study analyzed two additional independent replicas of 1 million unique cDNA reads from the same blood draw. To avoid experimental bias, donors of different ages were randomly spread across the sequencing lanes.

The library was generated by 5' RACE. Sequencing was carried out with an Illumina HiSeq 2500. A second PCR of 7 to 11 cycles was performed with a sample-barcoded 5' primer and a J-beta primer mix. A template-switch 5' adaptor carrying 12 random nucleotides introduced a unique molecular identifier onto each TCR beta cDNA molecule. Each sample yielded at least 2.5 million CDR3-containing paired-end reads. All of the RNA was converted into first-strand cDNA using the Mint cDNA synthesis kit, with a TRBC-specific oligonucleotide serving as the primer. All cDNA was treated with uracil-DNA glycosylase and then went through a first 18-cycle PCR with the universal primers M1SS and BC2_uni_R. The authors processed their data as follows. Normalization of each sample was performed by random selection of 1 million high-quality reads, each carrying a distinct molecular identifier. Reads sharing molecular identifiers were discarded rather than binned into consensus sequences. CDR3 identification, clonotype clustering and error correction used MiTCR with a Q25 quality threshold and the strictest error-elimination algorithm. A nonparametric unseen species model using Euler transformation provided a lower-bound estimate of total TCR beta diversity. TCRdb redid the processing of the public reads, applying fastp at Q25 and MiXCR, and retained in-frame beta chains. Merged by CDR3 protein, the rows form single entries marked with the most common genes and DNA. The V and J calls shown here were made by TCRdb, not taken from the authors' results. The sample includes hundreds of thousands of distinct CDR3 sequences, with 45% to 70% observed a single time. The ten largest account for about a quarter of the sample.

The roughly 39 donors, aged roughly 6 to 90 years, were systemically healthy Caucasian individuals from Russia. Each donor gave ten milliliters of peripheral blood, collected into EDTA-treated Vacutainer tubes. Ficoll-Paque density-gradient centrifugation was used to isolate PBMCs, with at least 7 million obtained per sample. Trizol reagent was used to extract total RNA from PBMCs, with at least 6 micrograms per sample. For every donor, an aliquot of PBMCs went through flow cytometry to measure the percentages of naive CD45RAhigh/CD27high T cells. CDR3 length: 15 amino acids, cysteine to phenylalanine. Just the 45-base CDR3 DNA is kept, in frame starting at base 1. From a lookup of the germline V gene, CDR1 and CDR2 are SGHTA and FQGNSA. Trimmed from V: 6 bases; trimmed from J: 2 bases; junction bases lacking a gene match: 10. Overall results and qualifications from the work: Compared with the aged group, the long-lived group had more naive CD4+ T cells, fewer expanded clones and increased TCR diversity, a pattern suggesting age selection. Observed TCR beta diversity correlated strongly with the percentage of naive T cells measured by flow cytometry. The CMV infection status of donors was not known, potentially confounding age-related changes in expanded clonotypes. Total diversity estimates from one million sequenced T cells were considered lower bounds and underestimates. Observed TCR beta diversity per million T cells fell roughly linearly with age, and a significant reduction was already apparent by age roughly 40. Because profiling used bulk unsorted PBMCs, naive and antigen-experienced compartments could not be compared conclusively.

The sequenced sample was blood. The sequence was obtained from a man in his forties in good health. Recombination connected TRBV7-2 to TRBJ2-7, with TRBD2 matching 7 junction bases. The DNA sequence is as follows: TGTGCCAGCAGTGACAGCGGGGCCCCTACCTACGAGCAGTACTTC. Its amino acids are CASSDSGAPTYEQYF.